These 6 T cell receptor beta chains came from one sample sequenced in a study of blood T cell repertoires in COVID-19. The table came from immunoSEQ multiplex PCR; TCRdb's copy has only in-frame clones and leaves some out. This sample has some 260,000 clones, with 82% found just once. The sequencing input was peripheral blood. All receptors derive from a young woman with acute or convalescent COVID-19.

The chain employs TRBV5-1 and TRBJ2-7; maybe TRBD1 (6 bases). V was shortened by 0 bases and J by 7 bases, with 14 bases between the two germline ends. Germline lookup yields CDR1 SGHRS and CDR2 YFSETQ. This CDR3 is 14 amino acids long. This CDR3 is CASSLAAGVIEQYF. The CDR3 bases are TGCGCCAGCAGCTTGGCTGCAGGGGTGATAGAGCAGTACTTC. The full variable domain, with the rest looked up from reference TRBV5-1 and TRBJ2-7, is KAGVTQTPRYLIKTRGQQVTLSCSPISGHRSVSWYQQTPGQGLQFLFEYFSETQRNKGNFPGRFSGRQFSNSRSEMNVSTLELGDSALYLCASSLAAGVIEQYFGPGTRLTVT.

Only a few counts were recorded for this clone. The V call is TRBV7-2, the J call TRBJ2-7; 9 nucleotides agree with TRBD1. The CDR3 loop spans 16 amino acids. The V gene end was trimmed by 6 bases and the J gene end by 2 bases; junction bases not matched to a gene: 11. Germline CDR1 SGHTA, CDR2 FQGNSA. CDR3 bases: TGTGCCAGCAGTCCCCGTTACGGGACAGGGCCCTACGAGCAGTACTTC. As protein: CASSPRYGTGPYEQYF.

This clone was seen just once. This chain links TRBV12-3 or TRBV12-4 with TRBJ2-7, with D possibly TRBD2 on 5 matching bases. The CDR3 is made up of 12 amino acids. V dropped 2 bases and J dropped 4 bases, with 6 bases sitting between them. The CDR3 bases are TGTGCCAGCAGTTTAAGCGGATACGAGCAGTACTTC. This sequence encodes CASSLSGYEQYF.

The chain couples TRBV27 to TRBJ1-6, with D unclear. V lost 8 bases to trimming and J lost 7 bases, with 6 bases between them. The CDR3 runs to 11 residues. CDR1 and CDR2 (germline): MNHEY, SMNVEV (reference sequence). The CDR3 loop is CASRGNSPLHF. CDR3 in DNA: TGTGCCAGCCGGGGAAATTCACCCCTCCACTTT.

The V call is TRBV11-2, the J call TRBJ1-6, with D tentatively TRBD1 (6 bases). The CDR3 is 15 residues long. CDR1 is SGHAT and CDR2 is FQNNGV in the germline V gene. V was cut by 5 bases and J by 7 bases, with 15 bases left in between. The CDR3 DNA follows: TGTGCCAGCAGCACCTACAGGGAAGACAATTCACCCCTCCACTTT. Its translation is CASSTYREDNSPLHF.

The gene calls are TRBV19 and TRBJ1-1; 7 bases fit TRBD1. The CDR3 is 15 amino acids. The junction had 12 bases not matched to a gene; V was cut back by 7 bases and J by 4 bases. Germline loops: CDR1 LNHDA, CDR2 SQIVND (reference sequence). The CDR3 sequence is CASTSVDRSGTEAFF. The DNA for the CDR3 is TGTGCCAGTACCTCAGTGGACAGGTCCGGCACTGAAGCTTTCTTT.